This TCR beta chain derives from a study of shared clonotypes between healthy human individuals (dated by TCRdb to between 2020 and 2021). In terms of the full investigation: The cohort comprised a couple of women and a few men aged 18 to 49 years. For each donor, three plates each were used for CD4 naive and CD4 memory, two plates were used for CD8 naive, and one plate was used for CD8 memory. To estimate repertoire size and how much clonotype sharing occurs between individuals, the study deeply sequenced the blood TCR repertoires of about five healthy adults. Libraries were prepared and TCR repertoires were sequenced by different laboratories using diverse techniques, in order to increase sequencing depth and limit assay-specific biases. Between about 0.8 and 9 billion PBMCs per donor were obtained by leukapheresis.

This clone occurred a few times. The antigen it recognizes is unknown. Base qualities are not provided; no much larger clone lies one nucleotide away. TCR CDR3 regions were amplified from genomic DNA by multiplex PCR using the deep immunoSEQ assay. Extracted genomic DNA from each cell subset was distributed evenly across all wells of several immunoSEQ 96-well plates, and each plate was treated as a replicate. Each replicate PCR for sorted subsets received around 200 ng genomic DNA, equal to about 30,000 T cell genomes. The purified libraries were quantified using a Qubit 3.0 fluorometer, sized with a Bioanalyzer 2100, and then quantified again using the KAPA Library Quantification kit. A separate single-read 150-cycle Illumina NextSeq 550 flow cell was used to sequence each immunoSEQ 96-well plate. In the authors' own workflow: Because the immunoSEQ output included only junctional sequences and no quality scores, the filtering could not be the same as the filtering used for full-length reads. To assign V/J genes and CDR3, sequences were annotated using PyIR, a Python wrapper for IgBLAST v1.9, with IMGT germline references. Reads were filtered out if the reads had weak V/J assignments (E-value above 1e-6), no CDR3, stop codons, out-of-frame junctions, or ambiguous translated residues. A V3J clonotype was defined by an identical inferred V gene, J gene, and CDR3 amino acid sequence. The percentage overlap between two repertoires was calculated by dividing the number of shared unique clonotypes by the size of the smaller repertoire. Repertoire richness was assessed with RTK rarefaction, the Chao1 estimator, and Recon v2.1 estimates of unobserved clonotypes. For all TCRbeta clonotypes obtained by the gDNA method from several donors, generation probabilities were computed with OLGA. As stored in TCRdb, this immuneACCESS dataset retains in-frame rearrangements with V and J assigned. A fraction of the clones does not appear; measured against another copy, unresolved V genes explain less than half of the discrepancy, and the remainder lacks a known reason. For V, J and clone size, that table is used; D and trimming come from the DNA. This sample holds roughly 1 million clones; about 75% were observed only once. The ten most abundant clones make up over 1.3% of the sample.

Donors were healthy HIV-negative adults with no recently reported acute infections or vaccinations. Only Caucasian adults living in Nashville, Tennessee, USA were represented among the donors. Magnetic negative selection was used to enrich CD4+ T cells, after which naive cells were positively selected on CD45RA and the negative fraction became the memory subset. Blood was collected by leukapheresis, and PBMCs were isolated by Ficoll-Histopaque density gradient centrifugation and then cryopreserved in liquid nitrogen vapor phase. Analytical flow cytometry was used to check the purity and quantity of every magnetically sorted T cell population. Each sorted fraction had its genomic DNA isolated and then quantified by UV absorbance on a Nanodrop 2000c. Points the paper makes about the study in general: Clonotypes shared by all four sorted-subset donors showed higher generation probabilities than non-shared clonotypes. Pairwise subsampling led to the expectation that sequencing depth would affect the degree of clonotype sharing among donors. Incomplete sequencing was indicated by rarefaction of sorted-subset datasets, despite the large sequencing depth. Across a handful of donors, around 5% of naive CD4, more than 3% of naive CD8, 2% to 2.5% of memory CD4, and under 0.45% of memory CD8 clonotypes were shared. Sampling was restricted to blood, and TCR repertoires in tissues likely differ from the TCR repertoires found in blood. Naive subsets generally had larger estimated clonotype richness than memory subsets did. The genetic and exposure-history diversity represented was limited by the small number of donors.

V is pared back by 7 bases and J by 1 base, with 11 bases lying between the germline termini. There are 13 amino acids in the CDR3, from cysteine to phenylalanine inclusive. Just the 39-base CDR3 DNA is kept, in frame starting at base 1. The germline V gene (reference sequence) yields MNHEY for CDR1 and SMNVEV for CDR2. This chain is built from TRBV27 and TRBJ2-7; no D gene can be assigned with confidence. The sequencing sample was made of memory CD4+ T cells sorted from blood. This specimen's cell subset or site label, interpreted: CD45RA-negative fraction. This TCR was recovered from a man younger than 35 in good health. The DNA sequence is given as TGTGCCAGCATCGGACGGCAATCCTACGAGCAGTACTTC. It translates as CASIGRQSYEQYF.